This T cell receptor (beta chain) was recorded in a study of spatial heterogeneity in lung cancer. In the library, each TCR cDNA molecule bore its own unique molecular identifier. TCRdb reanalysed the 5' RACE reads using MiXCR and keeps one entry per CDR3 protein. The sample consists of some 41,000 distinct CDR3 sequences, about 10% of them appearing once. Time point: blood at routine non-recurrence follow-up after resection. Sequencing of whole RNA from tumor, nontumor lung or frozen PBMC involved no sorting. With 0 bases removed from V and 4 bases from J, the gap between germline ends came to 15 bases. The CDR3 covers 16 residues. CDR1 is MNHEY, CDR2 SVGEGT, per germline.

The receptor was isolated from a female donor with early-stage non-small cell lung cancer. Material: PBMCs, obtained at follow-up. The chain has TRBV6-2 or TRBV6-3 and TRBJ1-2; a weak D match, TRBD1 (6 bases). The chain's CDR3 is CASSYSNSDSTYGYTF. The CDR3 coding sequence is TGTGCCAGCAGTTACTCGAATTCGGACAGCACCTATGGCTACACCTTC.